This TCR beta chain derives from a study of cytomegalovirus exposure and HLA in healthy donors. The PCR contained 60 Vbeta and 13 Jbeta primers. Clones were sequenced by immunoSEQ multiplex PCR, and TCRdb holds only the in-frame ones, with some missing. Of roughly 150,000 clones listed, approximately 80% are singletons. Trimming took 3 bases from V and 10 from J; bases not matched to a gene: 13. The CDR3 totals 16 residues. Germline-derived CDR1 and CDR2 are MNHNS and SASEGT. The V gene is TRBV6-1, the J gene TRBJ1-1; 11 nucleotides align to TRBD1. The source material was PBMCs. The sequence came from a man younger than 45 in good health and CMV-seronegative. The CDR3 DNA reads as TGTGCCAGCAGTGATCGCTCCGGGACAGGGGGGTCTAGAGCTTTCTTT. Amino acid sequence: CASSDRSGTGGSRAFF.